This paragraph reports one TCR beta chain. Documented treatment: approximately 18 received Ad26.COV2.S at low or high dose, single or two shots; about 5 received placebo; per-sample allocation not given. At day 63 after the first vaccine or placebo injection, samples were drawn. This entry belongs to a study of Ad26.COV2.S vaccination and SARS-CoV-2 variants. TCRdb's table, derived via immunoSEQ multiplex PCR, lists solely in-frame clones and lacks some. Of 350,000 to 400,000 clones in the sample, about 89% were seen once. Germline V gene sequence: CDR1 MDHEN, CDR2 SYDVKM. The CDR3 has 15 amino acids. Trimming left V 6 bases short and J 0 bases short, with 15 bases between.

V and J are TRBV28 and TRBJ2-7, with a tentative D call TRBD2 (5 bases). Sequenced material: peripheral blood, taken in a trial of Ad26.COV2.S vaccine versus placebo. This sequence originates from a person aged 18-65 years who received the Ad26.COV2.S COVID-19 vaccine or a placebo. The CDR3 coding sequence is TGTGCCAGCAGCCCTAGCTTGGGTGGCTCCTACGAGCAGTACTTC. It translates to CASSPSLGGSYEQYF.